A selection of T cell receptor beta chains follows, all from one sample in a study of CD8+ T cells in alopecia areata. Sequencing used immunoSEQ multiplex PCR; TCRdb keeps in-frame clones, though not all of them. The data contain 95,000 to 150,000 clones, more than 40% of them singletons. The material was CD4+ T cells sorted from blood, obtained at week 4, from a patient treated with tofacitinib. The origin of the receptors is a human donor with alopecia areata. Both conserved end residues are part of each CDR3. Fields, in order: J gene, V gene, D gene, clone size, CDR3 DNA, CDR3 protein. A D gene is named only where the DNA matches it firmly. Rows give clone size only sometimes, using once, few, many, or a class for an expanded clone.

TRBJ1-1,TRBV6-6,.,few,TGTGCCAGCAGGTCTTCGGGGGGCACCGTGAACACTGAAGCTTTCTTT,CASRSSGGTVNTEAFF
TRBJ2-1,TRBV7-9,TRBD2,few,TGTGCCAGCAGCATCAGCGGGGGGGCCGTAGATGAGCAGTTCTTC,CASSISGGAVDEQFF
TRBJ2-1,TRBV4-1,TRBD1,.,TGCGCCAGCAGCCAACTTTTCACAGGGGGATTTTACAATGAGCAGTTCTTC,CASSQLFTGGFYNEQFF
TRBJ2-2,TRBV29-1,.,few,TGCAGCGTTGGGGCAGGAAACACCGGGGAGCTGTTTTTT,CSVGAGNTGELFF
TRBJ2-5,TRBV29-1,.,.,TGCAGCGTTGAAGGCACGGGTATAAGACGGACCCTCAGGGAGACCCAGTACTTC,CSVEGTGIRRTLRETQYF
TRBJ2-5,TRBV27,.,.,TGTGCCAGCAGTTTGCCCCTCTGTGAGACCCAGTACTTC,CASSLPLCETQYF
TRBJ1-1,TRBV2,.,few,TGTGCCAGCAGTGAATATCGGGGAGGGAACACTGAAGCTTTCTTT,CASSEYRGGNTEAFF
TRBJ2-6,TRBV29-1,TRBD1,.,TGCAGCGTTGAGGGGGACAGAGCCAACGTCCTGACTTTC,CSVEGDRANVLTF
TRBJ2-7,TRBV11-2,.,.,TGTGCCAGCAGCTTGTCAGAGGGCCCCTACGAGCAGTACTTC,CASSLSEGPYEQYF
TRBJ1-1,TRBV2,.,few,TGTGCCAGCAGTGAAATAGGCCTGAGGGCTTTCTTT,CASSEIGLRAFF
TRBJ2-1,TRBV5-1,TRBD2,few,TGCGCCAGCCCCGGGGGGGAGCGGGAACTTTGGGTTGTGAATGAGCAGTTCTTC,CASPGGERELWVVNEQFF
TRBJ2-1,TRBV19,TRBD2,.,TGTGCCAGTAGTATAGTTGCGACTAGCGGTTACAATGAGCAGTTCTTC,CASSIVATSGYNEQFF
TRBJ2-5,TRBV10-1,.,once,TGCGCCAGCAGCGGTGAAGTGGGAGAGACCCAGTACTTC,CASSGEVGETQYF
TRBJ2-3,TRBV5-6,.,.,TGTGCCAGCAGCCCCCTAGGGCTCACAGATACGCAGTATTTT,CASSPLGLTDTQYF
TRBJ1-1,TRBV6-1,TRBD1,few,TGTGCCAGCAGTTGGGGGGGGACAGGCACTGAAGCTTTCTTT,CASSWGGTGTEAFF